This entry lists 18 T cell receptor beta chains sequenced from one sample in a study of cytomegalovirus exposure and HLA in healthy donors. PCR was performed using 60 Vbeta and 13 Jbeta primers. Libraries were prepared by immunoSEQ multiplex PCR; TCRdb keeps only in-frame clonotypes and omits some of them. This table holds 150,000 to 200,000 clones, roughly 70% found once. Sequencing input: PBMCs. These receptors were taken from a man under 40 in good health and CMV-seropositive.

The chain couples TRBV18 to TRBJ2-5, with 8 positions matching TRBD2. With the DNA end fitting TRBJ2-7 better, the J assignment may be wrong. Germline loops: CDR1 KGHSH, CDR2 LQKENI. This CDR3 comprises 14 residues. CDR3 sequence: CASSAGLEFYEQYF. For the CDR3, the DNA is TGTGCCAGCTCAGCGGGACTAGAATTCTACGAGCAGTACTTC.

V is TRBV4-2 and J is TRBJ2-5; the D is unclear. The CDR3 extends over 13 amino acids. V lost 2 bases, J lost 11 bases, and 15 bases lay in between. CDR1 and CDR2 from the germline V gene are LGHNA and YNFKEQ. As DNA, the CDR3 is TGTGCCAGCAGCCAACTGAGTGTTCAAGAGCAGTACTTC. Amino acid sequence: CASSQLSVQEQYF.

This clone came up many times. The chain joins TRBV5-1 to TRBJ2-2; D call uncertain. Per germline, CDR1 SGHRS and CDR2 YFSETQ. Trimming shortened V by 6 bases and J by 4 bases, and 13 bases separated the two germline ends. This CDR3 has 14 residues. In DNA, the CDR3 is TGCGCCAGCAATAACCCAACGGGCACCGGGGAGCTGTTTTTT. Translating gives CASNNPTGTGELFF.

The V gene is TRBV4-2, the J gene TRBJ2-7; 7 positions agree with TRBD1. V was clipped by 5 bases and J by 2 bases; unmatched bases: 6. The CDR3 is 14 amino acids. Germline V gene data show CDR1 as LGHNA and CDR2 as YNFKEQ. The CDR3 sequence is CASSSGGRTYEQYF. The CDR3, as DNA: TGTGCCAGCAGCTCAGGGGGACGGACCTACGAGCAGTACTTC.

CDR3 DNA sequence: TGTGCCAGCTCACCAACAGGATACTCCTACGAGCAGTACTTC. It codes for CASSPTGYSYEQYF. The chain recombines TRBV18 with TRBJ2-7; D is perhaps TRBD1 (5 bases). Germline V gene data show CDR1 as KGHSH and CDR2 as LQKENI. Trimming removed 2 bases at V and 0 bases at J, with 8 bases between. The CDR3 consists of 14 residues. Full variable domain (rest looked up from reference TRBV18 and TRBJ2-7): NAGVMQNPRHLVRRRGQEARLRCSPMKGHSHVYWYRQLPEEGLKFMVYLQKENIIDESGMPKERFSAEFPKEGPSILRIQQVVRGDSAAYFCASSPTGYSYEQYFGPGTRLTVT.

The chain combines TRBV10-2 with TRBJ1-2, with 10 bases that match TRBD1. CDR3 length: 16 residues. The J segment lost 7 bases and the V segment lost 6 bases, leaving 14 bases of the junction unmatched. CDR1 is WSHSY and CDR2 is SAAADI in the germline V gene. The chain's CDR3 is CASRSGTGALGRGYTF. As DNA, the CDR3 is TGCGCCAGCAGGTCCGGGACAGGGGCCTTGGGACGTGGCTACACCTTC.

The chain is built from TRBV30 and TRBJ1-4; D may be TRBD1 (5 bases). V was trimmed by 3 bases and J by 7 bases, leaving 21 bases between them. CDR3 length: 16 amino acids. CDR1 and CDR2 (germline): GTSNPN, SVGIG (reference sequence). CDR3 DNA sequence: TGTGCCTGGAGAAACGCCATGAGGGGAGGTTTTGAAAAACTGTTTTTT. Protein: CAWRNAMRGGFEKLFF.

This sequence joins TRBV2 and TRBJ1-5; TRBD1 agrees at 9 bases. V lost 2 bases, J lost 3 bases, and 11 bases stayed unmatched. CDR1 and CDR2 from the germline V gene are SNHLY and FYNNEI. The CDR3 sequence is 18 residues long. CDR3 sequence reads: CASSERVGTGNFNQPQHF. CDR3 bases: TGTGCCAGCAGTGAACGGGTAGGGACAGGGAACTTCAATCAGCCCCAGCATTTT.

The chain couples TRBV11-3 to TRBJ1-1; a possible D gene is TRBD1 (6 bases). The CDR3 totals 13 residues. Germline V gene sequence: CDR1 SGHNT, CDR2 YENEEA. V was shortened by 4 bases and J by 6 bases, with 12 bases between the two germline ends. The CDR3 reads CASSSSGAPEAFF. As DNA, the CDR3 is TGTGCCAGCAGCTCCTCAGGGGCCCCTGAAGCTTTCTTT.

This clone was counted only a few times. CDR3 sequence: CASSEGQDYGYTF. The DNA for the CDR3 is TGCGCCAGCAGTGAGGGACAGGACTATGGCTACACCTTC. V is TRBV10-1 and J is TRBJ1-2; 7 positions agree with TRBD1. The CDR3 runs 13 residues. V dropped 2 bases and J dropped 3; count of bases not matched to a gene: 0. The germline CDR1 and CDR2 sequences are WNHNN and SYGVQD (reference sequence).

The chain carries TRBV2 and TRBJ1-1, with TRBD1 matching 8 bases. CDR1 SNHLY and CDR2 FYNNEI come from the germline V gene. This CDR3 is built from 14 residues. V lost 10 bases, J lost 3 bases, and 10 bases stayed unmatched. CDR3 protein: CAKTQGAGDTEAFF. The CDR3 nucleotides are TGTGCCAAGACTCAGGGGGCCGGAGACACTGAAGCTTTCTTT.

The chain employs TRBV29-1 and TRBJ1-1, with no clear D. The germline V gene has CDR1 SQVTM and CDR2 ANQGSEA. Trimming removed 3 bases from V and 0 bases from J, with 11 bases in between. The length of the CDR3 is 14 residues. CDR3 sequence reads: CSVEGPILNTEAFF. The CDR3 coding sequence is TGCAGCGTTGAGGGCCCGATCCTGAACACTGAAGCTTTCTTT. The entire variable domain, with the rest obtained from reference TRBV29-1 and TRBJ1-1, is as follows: SAVISQKPSRDICQRGTSLTIQCQVDSQVTMMFWYRQQPGQSLTLIATANQGSEATYESGFVIDKFPISRPNLTFSTLTVSNMSPEDSSIYLCSVEGPILNTEAFFGQGTRLTVV.

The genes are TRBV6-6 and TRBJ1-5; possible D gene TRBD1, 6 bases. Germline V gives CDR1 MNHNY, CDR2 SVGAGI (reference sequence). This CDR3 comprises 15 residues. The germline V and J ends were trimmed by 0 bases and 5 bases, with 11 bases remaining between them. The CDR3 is CASSYSYRADQPQHF. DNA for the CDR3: TGTGCCAGCAGTTACTCTTACAGGGCAGATCAGCCCCAGCATTTT.

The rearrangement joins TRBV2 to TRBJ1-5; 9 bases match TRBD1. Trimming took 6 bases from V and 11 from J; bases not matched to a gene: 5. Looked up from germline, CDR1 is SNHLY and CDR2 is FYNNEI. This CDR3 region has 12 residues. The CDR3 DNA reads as TGTGCCAGCAGGGACAGGGGAACGACCCAGCATTTT. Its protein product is CASRDRGTTQHF.

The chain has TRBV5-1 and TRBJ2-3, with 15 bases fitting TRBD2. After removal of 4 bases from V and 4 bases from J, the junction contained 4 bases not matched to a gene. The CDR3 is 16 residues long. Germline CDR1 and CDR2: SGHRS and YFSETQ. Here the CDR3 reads CASSKGLAGGPDTQYF. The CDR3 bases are TGCGCCAGCAGCAAGGGACTAGCGGGAGGACCAGATACGCAGTATTTT.

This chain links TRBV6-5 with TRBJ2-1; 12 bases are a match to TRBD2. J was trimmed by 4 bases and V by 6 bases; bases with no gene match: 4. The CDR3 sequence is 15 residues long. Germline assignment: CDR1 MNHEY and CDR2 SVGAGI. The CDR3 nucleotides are TGTGCCAGCAGACCCGGGACTAGCGGGTACAATGAGCAGTTCTTC. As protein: CASRPGTSGYNEQFF.

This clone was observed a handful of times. The CDR3: CAVTRGYEQYF. The CDR3 DNA sequence: TGTGCCGTAACGCGGGGCTACGAGCAGTACTTC. The rearrangement links TRBV30 to TRBJ2-7; weak D call: TRBD2 (6 bases). V shed 8 bases and J shed 3 bases, with 11 bases lying between them. CDR3 length: 11 amino acids. The germline CDR1 and CDR2 sequences are GTSNPN and SVGIG (reference sequence).

The CDR3: CATLDSLLYNEQFF. The DNA for the CDR3 is TGTGCCACACTTGACTCGCTCCTTTACAATGAGCAGTTCTTC. The chain combines TRBV6-1 with TRBJ2-1; D call uncertain. CDR1 and CDR2 from the germline V gene are MNHNS and SASEGT. V lost 10 bases and J lost 4, with 17 bases in between. There are 14 residues in the CDR3.